Shown below are 29 T cell receptor beta chains from a single sample sequenced in a study of cytomegalovirus exposure and HLA in healthy donors. PCR was performed using 60 Vbeta and 13 Jbeta primers. Sequencing used immunoSEQ multiplex PCR; TCRdb keeps in-frame clones, though not all of them. The sample table sets out about 48,000 clones. Sequences were obtained from PBMCs. These receptors all stem from a male donor in good health and CMV-seropositive.

V usage is TRBV4-3 and J usage is TRBJ2-1, with a possible D match to TRBD2 (5 bases). Trimming took off 0 bases at V and 9 bases at J, with 21 bases between the two ends. CDR1 and CDR2 from the germline V gene are LGHNA and YSLEER. The CDR3 has 17 amino acids. DNA of the CDR3: TGCGCCAGCAGCCAAGACCCCCCAGCGGTAACGGTTCCTGAGCAGTTCTTC. Translating it yields CASSQDPPAVTVPEQFF.

The chain couples TRBV27 to TRBJ1-1; possibly TRBD1 for D (5 bases). There are 16 residues in the CDR3. Germline-derived CDR1 and CDR2 are MNHEY and SMNVEV (reference sequence). Between the trimmed V and J ends, which lost 2 bases and 7 bases, there was a span of 20 bases. The CDR3 region is CASSLVAGTGGFEAFF. CDR3 nucleotide sequence: TGTGCCAGCAGTTTAGTAGCCGGGACGGGGGGTTTTGAAGCTTTCTTT.

The chain combines TRBV9 with TRBJ2-5; weak D call: TRBD1 (5 bases). Between the trimmed V and J ends, which lost 0 bases and 5 bases, there was a span of 11 bases. This CDR3 is 14 amino acids long. The germline gives CDR1 SGDLS, CDR2 YYNGEE. The CDR3 coding sequence is TGTGCCAGCAGCGTAGCAGGGAAACTGGAGACCCAGTACTTC. It specifies CASSVAGKLETQYF.

The V gene is TRBV7-9, the J gene TRBJ2-3; a possible D gene is TRBD2 (5 bases). V was trimmed by 5 bases and J by 4 bases, leaving 10 bases between them. The CDR3 is 13 residues long. From germline, CDR1 is SEHNR and CDR2 FQNEAQ (reference sequence). The CDR3 sequence: CASSPSGADTQYF. The CDR3 nucleotides read TGTGCCAGCAGCCCCTCCGGGGCAGATACGCAGTATTTT.

The chain links TRBV7-9 to TRBJ1-4, with a possible D match to TRBD1 (6 bases). With 7 bases removed from V and 6 bases from J, the gap between germline ends came to 18 bases. CDR3 length equals 15 residues. Germline CDR1 and CDR2: SEHNR and FQNEAQ (reference sequence). The CDR3 protein is CASTVGGSLYEKLFF. DNA of the CDR3: TGTGCCAGCACCGTAGGGGGATCTCTTTATGAAAAACTGTTTTTT.

This chain connects TRBV6-1 to TRBJ2-7; TRBD2 matches at 12 bases. The V segment lost 6 bases and the J segment 2 bases; nucleotides outside the gene matches: 5. The CDR3 consists of 15 residues. Germline values: CDR1 MNHNS, CDR2 SASEGT. The CDR3 region has the DNA TGTGCCAGCAGGAACGGACTAGCGGGGACCTACGAGCAGTACTTC. Protein product: CASRNGLAGTYEQYF.

For this clone: One end of the junction fails to match germline, which may point to a read error. CDR3 amino acids: CASSIAPGTSNSPLHF. CDR3 DNA sequence: TGTGCCAGCAGCATAGCCCCAGGCACCTCAAATTCACCCCTCCACTTT. The chain carries TRBV7-2 and TRBJ1-6; D call uncertain. The CDR3 covers 16 residues. CDR1 and CDR2 (germline): SGHTA, FQGNSA.

The J gene is TRBJ2-1, the V gene TRBV5-5; TRBD2 aligns across 12 bases. Trimming removed 4 bases from V and 9 bases from J; junction bases left unmatched: 8. CDR3 length equals 15 residues. The germline V gene encodes CDR1 SGHKS and CDR2 YYEKEE (reference sequence). The CDR3 protein is CASSLGLAGQTEQFF. CDR3 bases: TGTGCCAGCAGCCTAGGACTAGCGGGGCAGACTGAGCAGTTCTTC.

The chain employs TRBV6-5 and TRBJ1-5, with TRBD1 matching over 7 bases. CDR3 length: 14 residues. The V segment lost 0 bases and the J segment 7 bases; nucleotides outside the gene matches: 3. CDR1 MNHEY and CDR2 SVGAGI come from the germline V gene. CDR3 in amino acids: CASSYSGGGQPQHF. CDR3 bases: TGTGCCAGCAGTTACTCAGGGGGCGGACAGCCCCAGCATTTT.

This sequence joins TRBV6-4 and TRBJ2-6, with 8 bases lining up with TRBD2. V gave up 3 bases and J gave up 3 bases; unmatched junction bases: 4. Germline lookup yields CDR1 MRHNA and CDR2 SNTAGT. The CDR3 has 16 amino acids. CDR3 DNA sequence: TGTGCCAGCAGTGAGCGGGGGGCTCATGGGGCCAACGTCCTGACTTTC. This translates into CASSERGAHGANVLTF.

A remark on this clone: The germline gene is not matched at one end of the junction; a read error may be the cause. The CDR3 DNA follows: TGTGCCAGCAGCTCCGAGGAGGCCTTC. Translating it yields CASSSEEAF. The rearrangement joins TRBV7-9 to TRBJ1-2; D unclear. The germline gives CDR1 SEHNR, CDR2 FQNEAQ (reference sequence). The CDR3 has 9 amino acids.

J is TRBJ1-2 and V is TRBV14, with TRBD1 as a possible D gene (5 bases). Germline V gene data show CDR1 as SGHDN and CDR2 as FVKESK. The V and J ends lost 0 bases and 8 bases respectively, with 10 bases between them. CDR3 length: 13 amino acids. CDR3 region: CASSQDLGGGYTF. CDR3 DNA: TGTGCCAGCAGCCAAGATCTTGGGGGGGGCTACACCTTC.

The gene calls are TRBV4-1 and TRBJ2-5, with a weak D call TRBD2 (7 bases). V shed 1 base and J shed 4 bases, with 13 bases lying between them. Per the germline V gene, CDR1 is MGHRA and CDR2 is YSYEKL. The CDR3 has 15 amino acids. The CDR3 region has the DNA TGCGCCAGCAGCCAAGGATCGGGGGGCGGAGAGACCCAGTACTTC. It specifies CASSQGSGGGETQYF.

The rearrangement links TRBV5-6 to TRBJ2-5; TRBD2 aligns across 11 bases. This CDR3 is built from 18 residues. V dropped 4 bases and J dropped 4; count of bases not matched to a gene: 15. Per the germline V gene, CDR1 is SGHDT and CDR2 is YYEEEE. The CDR3 coding sequence is TGTGCCAGCAGCCCCTCCGGTAGCGGGGGGGTCAGGGGAGAGACCCAGTACTTC. Its translation: CASSPSGSGGVRGETQYF.

J is TRBJ2-7 and V is TRBV11-3, with 10 nucleotides matching TRBD1. The ends lost 6 bases at V and 4 bases at J; junction bases unmatched: 9. In germline, CDR1 is SGHNT, CDR2 YENEEA. The CDR3 covers 15 residues. This chain's CDR3 is CASSRSGTGEYEQYF. The CDR3 DNA is TGTGCCAGCAGTCGATCCGGGACAGGGGAGTACGAGCAGTACTTC.

CDR3 amino acids: CASSPGLAGAETQYF. CDR3 in DNA: TGTGCCAGCAGTCCAGGACTAGCGGGGGCAGAGACCCAGTACTTC. The chain employs TRBV6-5 and TRBJ2-5; 13 bases match TRBD2. The CDR3 has 15 amino acids. J was trimmed by 4 bases and V by 5 bases; bases with no gene match: 4. Germline V gene lookup returns CDR1 MNHEY and CDR2 SVGAGI.

V and J are TRBV4-1 and TRBJ1-5; D is unclear. Germline CDR1 is MGHRA and CDR2 is YSYEKL. Deletions cut 4 bases from V and 4 bases from J, with 20 bases between. This CDR3 has 17 residues. CDR3 amino acids: CASSPLGGNFLNQPQHF. The CDR3 DNA reads TGCGCCAGCAGCCCCTTAGGCGGGAACTTTCTGAATCAGCCCCAGCATTTT.

V is TRBV13 and J is TRBJ2-2; D call uncertain. Germline V gene lookup returns CDR1 PRHDT and CDR2 FYEKMQ (reference sequence). V lost 5 bases and J 4 bases, leaving 8 bases between the germline ends. CDR3 length equals 13 residues. DNA for the CDR3: TGTGCCAGCAGCCCCTTTTCCACCGGGGAGCTGTTTTTT. Translated: CASSPFSTGELFF.

The rearrangement joins TRBV2 to TRBJ1-6; 7 positions match TRBD1. Germline CDR1 SNHLY, CDR2 FYNNEI. V was clipped by 0 bases and J by 7 bases; unmatched bases: 9. This CDR3 has 17 residues. The CDR3 sequence is CASSEAWETGLNSPLHF. In nucleotides, the CDR3 is TGTGCCAGCAGTGAAGCGTGGGAGACAGGGCTAAATTCACCCCTCCACTTT.

This sequence joins TRBV4-1 and TRBJ1-6, with unresolved D. The CDR3 consists of 13 residues. Germline V CDR1 and CDR2: MGHRA, YSYEKL. The V end lost 1 base, the J end lost 8 bases, and 6 bases lay between the germline ends. This CDR3 is CASSQVSYSPLHF. CDR3 DNA: TGCGCCAGCAGCCAAGTATCCTATTCACCCCTCCACTTT.

CDR3 protein: CASSLALEGRDTEAFF. CDR3 coding DNA: TGTGCCAGCAGCTTAGCGCTTGAGGGCCGGGACACTGAAGCTTTCTTT. The J gene is TRBJ1-1, the V gene TRBV7-2; D is unresolved. Germline V gene lookup returns CDR1 SGHTA and CDR2 FQGNSA. Trimming removed 0 bases from V and 3 bases from J, with 14 bases in between. CDR3 length equals 16 residues.

The CDR3 sequence is CASSQSRQGFYGYTF. CDR3 bases: TGCGCCAGCAGCCAATCCAGACAGGGTTTTTATGGCTACACCTTC. The V and J genes are TRBV4-3 and TRBJ1-2, with 7 bases lining up with TRBD1. V was pared by 2 bases and J by 5 bases, with 8 bases of the junction left unmatched. The CDR3 length is 15 residues. Germline V gives CDR1 LGHNA, CDR2 YSLEER.

V gene TRBV30 combines with J gene TRBJ1-5; the match to TRBD1 covers 9 bases. CDR1 GTSNPN and CDR2 SVGIG come from the germline V gene (reference sequence). The CDR3 covers 13 residues. V shed 5 bases and J 6 bases; nucleotides not matched to a gene: 5. The CDR3 protein is CAWDTGGTQPQHF. CDR3 in DNA: TGTGCCTGGGATACAGGGGGCACTCAGCCCCAGCATTTT.

V is TRBV5-4 and J is TRBJ2-7, with D possibly matching TRBD1 (5 bases). CDR1 and CDR2 (germline): SGHNT, YYREEE (reference sequence). V was clipped by 5 bases and J by 6 bases, with 15 bases between them. The CDR3 sequence is 13 residues long. CDR3 protein: CASRQDRNFEQYF. CDR3 in DNA: TGTGCCAGCAGACAGGACCGTAATTTCGAGCAGTACTTC.

This rearrangement joins TRBV7-9 to TRBJ2-3, with D tentatively TRBD1 (6 bases). This CDR3 comprises 12 residues. Between the trimmed V and J ends, which lost 5 bases and 3 bases, there was a span of 6 bases. Germline values: CDR1 SEHNR, CDR2 FQNEAQ (reference sequence). The CDR3 is CASSDRTDTQYF. CDR3 bases: TGTGCCAGCAGCGACAGGACAGATACGCAGTATTTT.

The chain uses TRBV6-5 and TRBJ2-7; D not resolved. Germline V gene data show CDR1 as MNHEY and CDR2 as SVGAGI. V shed 8 bases and J shed 3 bases, with 17 bases lying between them. The CDR3 runs to 14 residues. The CDR3 nucleotides are TGTGCCAGCTCCCTTGCAATCCTCGGCTACGAGCAGTACTTC. It codes for CASSLAILGYEQYF.

The chain uses TRBV19 and TRBJ2-3, with 13 nucleotides matching TRBD2. Germline loops: CDR1 LNHDA, CDR2 SQIVND (reference sequence). CDR3 length equals 17 residues. V dropped 3 bases and J dropped 1; count of bases not matched to a gene: 4. The CDR3 nucleotides are TGTGCCAGTAGTATTGGGGGGACTAGCGGGGGCACAGATACGCAGTATTTT. Residues: CASSIGGTSGGTDTQYF.

The J gene is TRBJ2-5, the V gene TRBV30; TRBD1 might be the D (6 bases). Trimming cost V 0 bases and J 5 bases, with 13 bases left between them. Looked up from germline, CDR1 is GTSNPN and CDR2 is SVGIG (reference sequence). The length of the CDR3 is 14 residues. The CDR3 sequence: CAWSVWGPGETQYF. For the CDR3, the DNA is TGTGCCTGGAGTGTGTGGGGGCCTGGGGAGACCCAGTACTTC.

V usage is TRBV18 and J usage is TRBJ2-1, with D possibly being TRBD2 (7 bases). V lost 6 bases and J lost 8, with 26 bases in between. The CDR3 runs to 17 residues. The germline gives CDR1 KGHSH, CDR2 LQKENI. The CDR3 loop reads CASSPQVGGLRWHEQFF. CDR3 DNA sequence: TGTGCCAGCTCCCCCCAGGTCGGGGGGCTTAGGTGGCATGAGCAGTTCTTC.